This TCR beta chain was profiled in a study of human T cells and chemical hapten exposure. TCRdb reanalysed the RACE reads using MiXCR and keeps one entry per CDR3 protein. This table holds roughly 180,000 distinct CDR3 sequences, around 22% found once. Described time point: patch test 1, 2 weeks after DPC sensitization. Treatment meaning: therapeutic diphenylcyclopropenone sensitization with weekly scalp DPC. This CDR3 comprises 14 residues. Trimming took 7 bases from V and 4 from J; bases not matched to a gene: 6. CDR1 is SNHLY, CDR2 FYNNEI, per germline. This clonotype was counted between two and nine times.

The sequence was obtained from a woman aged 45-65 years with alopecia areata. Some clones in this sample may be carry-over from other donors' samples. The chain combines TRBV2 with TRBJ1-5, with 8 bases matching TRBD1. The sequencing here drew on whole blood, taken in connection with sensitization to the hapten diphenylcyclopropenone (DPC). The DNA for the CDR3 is TGTGCCAGCAACAGGGGGTTACTGAATCAGCCCCAGCATTTT. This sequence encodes CASNRGLLNQPQHF.